This T cell receptor (beta chain) was retrieved from a study of read filtering for tumor transcriptome and immune sequencing. Every patient had bone marrow sampled while the disease was active. This library used approximately 370 ng RNA and molecular barcoded adaptors spanning alpha/delta and beta/gamma chains. TCRdb re-called the reads through MiXCR, storing one row per CDR3 protein. The table includes approximately 50,000 distinct CDR3 sequences, 20% to 25% detected once. This clonotype was counted at least ten times. V gave up 2 bases and J gave up 4 bases; unmatched junction bases: 5. CDR1 LGHDT and CDR2 YNNKEL come from the germline V gene (reference sequence). The CDR3 contains 14 residues.

Sequences were obtained from a population of CD138-negative cells sorted from bone marrow. The chain couples TRBV3-1 to TRBJ2-7; 7 bases agree with TRBD1. The source is a donor at least 40 years old with multiple myeloma. CDR3: CASSQQGVTYEQYF. The CDR3 nucleotides are TGTGCCAGCAGCCAACAGGGGGTTACTTACGAGCAGTACTTC.